These 14 T cell receptor beta chains were all obtained from the same sample, sequenced in a study of shared clonotypes between healthy human individuals. Measured with immunoSEQ multiplex PCR; TCRdb has only the in-frame clones, and not every one. Among approximately 2.1 million clones, about 92% were seen once, and the ten largest hold roughly 0.36%. The sample taken for sequencing was naive CD4+ T cells from PBMCs. Subset of the sample: CD45RA+ positively selected. Receptors were obtained from a man aged 18 to 29 in good health. Some clones in this sample may be carry-over from other donors' samples.

The chain joins TRBV5-1 to TRBJ2-2; D possibly corresponds to TRBD1 (5 bases). The CDR3 contains 15 residues. V was pared by 3 bases and J by 4 bases, with 13 bases between. CDR1 and CDR2 from the germline V gene are SGHRS and YFSETQ. Written as DNA, the CDR3 is TGCGCCAGCAGCTGGGGTCCTAGGGGCACCGGGGAGCTGTTTTTT. This encodes CASSWGPRGTGELFF.

The rearrangement uses TRBV19 and TRBJ1-2; 8 bases are shared with TRBD1. Germline V gives CDR1 LNHDA, CDR2 SQIVND (reference sequence). This CDR3 contains 15 residues. The junction had 8 bases not matched to a gene; V was cut back by 4 bases and J by 4 bases. CDR3 sequence reads: CASSTQTGVGYGYTF. The DNA of the CDR3 is TGTGCCAGTAGTACCCAGACAGGGGTTGGCTATGGCTACACCTTC.

This clone has a single count. The chain couples TRBV6-6 to TRBJ2-5; 12 bases align to TRBD2. Trimming took 5 bases from V and 7 from J; bases not matched to a gene: 8. The germline V gene encodes CDR1 MNHNY and CDR2 SVGAGI (reference sequence). The CDR3 has 15 residues. This chain's CDR3 is CASSLSSGRAGTQYF. The DNA for the CDR3 is TGTGCCAGCAGTCTCTCTAGCGGGAGGGCCGGGACCCAGTACTTC.

V usage is TRBV11-2 and J usage is TRBJ2-1; the match to TRBD2 covers 11 bases. The CDR3 has 13 residues. Germline V gives CDR1 SGHAT, CDR2 FQNNGV. The J segment lost 12 bases and the V segment lost 2 bases, leaving 3 bases of the junction unmatched. Here the CDR3 reads CASSLPGLAAQFF. Here the CDR3 DNA reads TGTGCCAGCAGCTTACCGGGACTAGCGGCGCAGTTCTTC.

CDR3 coding DNA: TGCAGTGCTACCAAAGGGGAGACCCAGTACTTC. As protein: CSATKGETQYF. V gene TRBV20-1 combines with J gene TRBJ2-5, with D unclear. There are 11 residues in the CDR3. Germline V CDR1 and CDR2: DFQATT, SNEGSKA (reference sequence). With 4 bases removed from V and 5 bases from J, the gap between germline ends came to 8 bases.

This chain uses TRBV6-6 with TRBJ1-5, with D perhaps TRBD1 (5 bases). Trimming shortened V by 6 bases and J by 0 bases, and 15 bases separated the two germline ends. Germline values: CDR1 MNHNY, CDR2 SVGAGI (reference sequence). The CDR3 contains 16 residues. This CDR3 is CASSNRDLSSNQPQHF. CDR3 sequence (DNA): TGTGCCAGCAGCAACCGGGACTTAAGTAGCAATCAGCCCCAGCATTTT.

The chain carries TRBV5-1 and TRBJ1-2, with 9 bases aligning to TRBD1. Trimming removed 4 bases from V and 5 bases from J; junction bases left unmatched: 3. Germline V CDR1 and CDR2: SGHRS, YFSETQ. The CDR3 runs 13 residues. CDR3 sequence: CASSMGQGYGYTF. CDR3 bases: TGCGCCAGCAGCATGGGACAGGGATATGGCTACACCTTC.

V usage is TRBV5-1 and J usage is TRBJ2-7; tentative D call: TRBD1 (6 bases). Germline V gene sequence: CDR1 SGHRS, CDR2 YFSETQ. Trimming removed 2 bases at V and 5 bases at J, with 14 bases between. The CDR3 covers 14 residues. CDR3 nucleotides: TGCGCCAGCAGCTTCCGGGACACCCTTAACGAGCAGTACTTC. Its protein is CASSFRDTLNEQYF. Complete variable domain (other parts from reference TRBV5-1 and TRBJ2-7): KAGVTQTPRYLIKTRGQQVTLSCSPISGHRSVSWYQQTPGQGLQFLFEYFSETQRNKGNFPGRFSGRQFSNSRSEMNVSTLELGDSALYLCASSFRDTLNEQYFGPGTRLTVT.

This chain connects TRBV30 to TRBJ2-2; 7 nucleotides line up with TRBD1. The V and J ends lost 0 bases and 5 bases, in that order; junction bases with no gene match: 6. The germline V gene encodes CDR1 GTSNPN and CDR2 SVGIG (reference sequence). The CDR3 runs 15 residues. This CDR3 is CAWSVYSGGTGELFF. DNA for the CDR3: TGTGCCTGGAGTGTATATTCAGGGGGAACCGGGGAGCTGTTTTTT.

The chain combines TRBV7-2 with TRBJ2-3; D not resolved. Germline-derived CDR1 and CDR2 are SGHTA and FQGNSA. The CDR3 runs to 13 residues. The V gene lost 5 bases and the J gene lost 3 bases, with 9 bases spanning the gap. CDR3 sequence reads: CASSLQQTDTQYF. CDR3 nucleotide sequence: TGTGCCAGCAGCCTACAACAAACAGATACGCAGTATTTT.

J is TRBJ1-1 and V is TRBV7-5. TRBV7-5 is flagged as a pseudogene. CDR3 length: 12 amino acids. The CDR3 nucleotides read TGTGTCAGAAGCTTAGGGTCCCTTGAAGCTTTCTTT. Translation: CVRSLGSLEAFF.

The chain links TRBV27 to TRBJ2-7, with a possible D match to TRBD2 (7 bases). Germline V gives CDR1 MNHEY, CDR2 SMNVEV (reference sequence). This CDR3 comprises 16 residues. Trimming left V 5 bases short and J 0 bases short, with 17 bases between. The CDR3 protein is CASSPIGGGSSYEQYF. In nucleotides, the CDR3 is TGTGCCAGCAGTCCGATAGGGGGGGGAAGCTCCTACGAGCAGTACTTC.

The J gene is TRBJ2-5, the V gene TRBV6-1; D not certain. Trimming pared 8 bases from V and 4 bases from J, leaving 8 bases between. The CDR3 is 11 amino acids. Germline CDR1 reads MNHNS; CDR2 reads SASEGT. The CDR3 sequence is CASRPGETQYF. DNA for the CDR3: TGTGCCAGCCGTCCGGGAGAGACCCAGTACTTC.

The V call is TRBV28, the J call TRBJ2-3, with D possibly TRBD2 on 5 matching bases. Per the germline V gene, CDR1 is MDHEN and CDR2 is SYDVKM. The CDR3 runs to 14 residues. The V end lost 5 bases, the J end lost 2 bases, and 11 bases lay between the germline ends. CDR3 amino acids: CASSRGVLTDTQYF. CDR3 DNA: TGTGCCAGCAGTCGGGGAGTCCTCACAGATACGCAGTATTTT.